This entry lists 16 T cell receptor beta chains sequenced from one sample in a study of early T cells in non-severe SARS-CoV-2 infection. TCRdb re-analysed the 5' RACE reads in MiXCR, keeping a single row per CDR3 protein. Here the sample spans tens of thousands of distinct CDR3 sequences, over 8% being singletons. The input for sequencing was whole blood, taken at baseline. These receptors originate from an adult who was a healthcare worker with PCR-confirmed SARS-CoV-2 infection or an uninfected control (not recorded which).

The chain combines TRBV11-2 with TRBJ2-2; maybe TRBD2 (5 bases). Germline V gene data show CDR1 as SGHAT and CDR2 as FQNNGV. The CDR3 covers 13 residues. The V gene lost 2 bases and the J gene lost 6 bases, with 7 bases spanning the gap. Here the CDR3 DNA reads TGTGCCAGCAGCTTAACGCGGGCCGGGGAGCTGTTTTTT. Translation: CASSLTRAGELFF.

Ten or more counts support this clonotype. V and J are TRBV11-2 and TRBJ2-1, with 11 bases aligning to TRBD2. Germline loops: CDR1 SGHAT, CDR2 FQNNGV. There are 18 residues in the CDR3. After removal of 0 bases from V and 4 bases from J, the junction contained 8 bases not matched to a gene. The chain's CDR3 is CASSLDPPTSGVYNEQFF. In DNA form, the CDR3 reads TGTGCCAGCAGCTTAGATCCCCCGACTAGCGGGGTATACAATGAGCAGTTCTTC.

The sample holds many counts of this clonotype. The V gene is TRBV12-3 or TRBV12-4, the J gene TRBJ2-7; TRBD1 agrees at 10 bases. The CDR3 runs 15 residues. Unmatched junction bases numbered 4, after V lost 3 bases and J lost 2 bases. CDR3 region: CASSFYGQGAYEQYF. The CDR3 DNA follows: TGTGCCAGCAGTTTTTATGGACAGGGGGCCTACGAGCAGTACTTC.

A word on this clonotype: Compared with germline, one end of the junction differs, possibly owing to a read error. The chain joins TRBV29-1 to TRBJ2-7; 7 bases line up with TRBD1. There are 11 residues in the CDR3. Germline lookup yields CDR1 SQVTM and CDR2 ANQGSEA. DNA of the CDR3: TGCAGCGTTGAAGATGACAGGGCCGTTGACTTC. Amino acids: CSVEDDRAVDF.

This clonotype appeared a few times. The chain is built from TRBV3-1 and TRBJ1-6, with D possibly TRBD1 on 6 matching bases. The germline V gene encodes CDR1 LGHDT and CDR2 YNNKEL (reference sequence). Trimming stripped 5 bases from V and 10 bases from J, with 15 bases between. CDR3 length: 14 amino acids. In DNA form, the CDR3 reads TGTGCCAGCAGCTGGTCACAGGGCAACTCACCCCTCCACTTT. Its protein is CASSWSQGNSPLHF.

This chain uses TRBV20-1 with TRBJ2-3; TRBD2 matches at 11 bases. J gave up 0 bases and V 5 bases, and 4 bases lay outside the gene matches. This CDR3 has 15 amino acids. Per the germline V gene, CDR1 is DFQATT and CDR2 is SNEGSKA (reference sequence). CDR3 region: CSAETSGESTDTQYF. For the CDR3, the DNA is TGCAGTGCTGAGACTAGCGGGGAAAGCACAGATACGCAGTATTTT.

The chain recombines TRBV21-1 with TRBJ1-1. TRBV21-1 is noted as a pseudogene. The CDR3 covers 14 residues. CDR3 in amino acids: CASSKRAENTEAFF. The DNA for the CDR3 is TGTGCCAGCAGCAAGAGGGCGGAGAACACTGAAGCTTTCTTT.

The chain joins TRBV19 to TRBJ1-5; D is unclear. The CDR3 loop spans 14 amino acids. Trimming took off 5 bases at V and 2 bases at J, with 10 bases between the two ends. The germline gives CDR1 LNHDA, CDR2 SQIVND (reference sequence). Written as DNA, the CDR3 is TGTGCCAGTAGTTTCGGGAGTGGCAATCAGCCCCAGCATTTT. Encoded protein: CASSFGSGNQPQHF. The full variable domain, in which reference TRBV19 and TRBJ1-5 provide the parts outside the CDR3, is DGGITQSPKYLFRKEGQNVTLSCEQNLNHDAMYWYRQDPGQGLRLIYYSQIVNDFQKGDIAEGYSVSREKKESFPLTVTSAQKNPTAFYLCASSFGSGNQPQHFGDGTRLSIL.

The CDR3 region is CSVLHRNEQFF. The DNA of the CDR3 is TGCAGCGTTCTCCATCGTAATGAGCAGTTCTTC. The V call is TRBV29-1, the J call TRBJ2-1; no clear D. CDR1 is SQVTM and CDR2 is ANQGSEA in the germline V gene. V lost 5 bases and J 7 bases, leaving 9 bases between the germline ends. The CDR3 consists of 11 residues.

This clonotype was found many times. The rearrangement uses TRBV11-2 and TRBJ2-5, with 10 nucleotides matching TRBD2. The germline V gene has CDR1 SGHAT and CDR2 FQNNGV. J was trimmed by 2 bases and V by 1 base; bases with no gene match: 7. The CDR3 is 17 residues long. CDR3 loop: CASSLGVGSGGQETQYF. Here the CDR3 DNA reads TGTGCCAGCAGCTTAGGGGTTGGTAGCGGGGGGCAAGAGACCCAGTACTTC.

This rearrangement joins TRBV2 to TRBJ2-2, with a weak D call TRBD1 (5 bases). The CDR3 is 16 amino acids. The V gene lost 6 bases and the J gene lost 4 bases, with 18 bases spanning the gap. The germline V gene has CDR1 SNHLY and CDR2 FYNNEI. For the CDR3, the DNA is TGTGCCAGCAGCCCCTCCGGTAGGGGCGTCACCGGGGAGCTGTTTTTT. The encoded protein is CASSPSGRGVTGELFF.

This clonotype was observed many times. This chain joins TRBV6-6 and TRBJ1-4; D is possibly TRBD1 (5 bases). Germline V gives CDR1 MNHNY, CDR2 SVGAGI (reference sequence). The CDR3 covers 13 residues. V gave up 2 bases and J gave up 6 bases, with 7 bases separating them. The CDR3 region is CASSYRGDEKLFF. The CDR3 DNA sequence: TGTGCCAGCAGTTACCGGGGGGATGAAAAACTGTTTTTT.

This clonotype was counted only a few times. The V gene is TRBV7-3, the J gene TRBJ2-5, with D tentatively TRBD1 (6 bases). The ends were cut back, 5 bases at V and 5 bases at J, with 12 bases in the middle. Germline V gives CDR1 SGHTA, CDR2 FQGTGA. The CDR3 loop spans 13 amino acids. Here the CDR3 reads CASSQGTRETQYF. CDR3 in DNA: TGTGCCAGCAGCCAGGGGACCAGGGAGACCCAGTACTTC.

The chain combines TRBV20-1 with TRBJ2-3; 7 bases align to TRBD2. The CDR3 is 15 amino acids. Trimming cost V 0 bases and J 3 bases; bases outside gene matches: 6. Looked up from germline, CDR1 is DFQATT and CDR2 is SNEGSKA (reference sequence). As DNA, the CDR3 is TGCAGTGCTAGAGATAATGCGCGGGGGACAGATACGCAGTATTTT. Translating it yields CSARDNARGTDTQYF.

This clonotype was found many times. J is TRBJ2-1 and V is TRBV7-9, with 9 bases that match TRBD1. The CDR3 spans 15 residues. J was trimmed by 8 bases and V by 5 bases; bases with no gene match: 10. Per the germline V gene, CDR1 is SEHNR and CDR2 is FQNEAQ (reference sequence). As DNA, the CDR3 is TGTGCCAGCAGCGCAGGGACAGGGCCCTGGGATGAGCAGTTCTTC. Residues: CASSAGTGPWDEQFF.

This clonotype has just a few counts. The rearrangement uses TRBV3-1 and TRBJ2-1, with D perhaps TRBD1 (5 bases). Germline V gene sequence: CDR1 LGHDT, CDR2 YNNKEL (reference sequence). This CDR3 comprises 15 residues. V lost 0 bases and J 10 bases, leaving 16 bases between the germline ends. The CDR3 DNA sequence: TGTGCCAGCAGCCAAGATTTGGTCAGGGTGGGAGAGCAGTTCTTC. Its translation: CASSQDLVRVGEQFF.